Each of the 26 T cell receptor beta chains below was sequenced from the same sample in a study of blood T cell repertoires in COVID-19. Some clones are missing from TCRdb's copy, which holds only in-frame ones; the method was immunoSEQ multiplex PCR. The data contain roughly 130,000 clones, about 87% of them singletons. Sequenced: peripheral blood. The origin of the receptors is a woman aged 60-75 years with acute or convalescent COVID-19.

CDR3 bases: TGTGCCAGCAGCGACATAGCGGGTAGCACAGATACGCAGTATTTT. Translated: CASSDIAGSTDTQYF. V usage is TRBV28 and J usage is TRBJ2-3; 7 nucleotides line up with TRBD2. CDR3 length: 15 residues. CDR1 is MDHEN, CDR2 SYDVKM, per germline. V was clipped by 6 bases and J by 0 bases; unmatched bases: 6. Looking up the rest from reference TRBV28 and TRBJ2-3 gives the full variable domain: DVKVTQSSRYLVKRTGEKVFLECVQDMDHENMFWYRQDPGLGLRLIYFSYDVKMKEKGDIPEGYSVSREKKERFSLILESASTNQTSMYLCASSDIAGSTDTQYFGPGTRLTVL.

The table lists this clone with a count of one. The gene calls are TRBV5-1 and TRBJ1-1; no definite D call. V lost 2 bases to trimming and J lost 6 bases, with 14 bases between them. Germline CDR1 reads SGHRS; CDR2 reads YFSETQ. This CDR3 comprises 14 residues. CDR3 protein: CASSLGVFDAEAFF. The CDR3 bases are TGCGCCAGCAGCTTAGGAGTGTTTGACGCTGAAGCTTTCTTT.

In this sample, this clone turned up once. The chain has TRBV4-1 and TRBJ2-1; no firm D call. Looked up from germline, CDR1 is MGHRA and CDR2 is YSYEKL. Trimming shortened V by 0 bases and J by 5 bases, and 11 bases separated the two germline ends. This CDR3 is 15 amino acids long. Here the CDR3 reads CASSQDRRGHNEQFF. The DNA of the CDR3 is TGCGCCAGCAGCCAAGATCGTCGCGGTCACAATGAGCAGTTCTTC.

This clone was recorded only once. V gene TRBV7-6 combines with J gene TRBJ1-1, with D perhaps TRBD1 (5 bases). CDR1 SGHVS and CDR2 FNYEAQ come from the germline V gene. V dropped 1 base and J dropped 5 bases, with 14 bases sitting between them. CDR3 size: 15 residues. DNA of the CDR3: TGTGCCAGCAGCTTAGAAGCGACGGGGGTAACTGAAGCTTTCTTT. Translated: CASSLEATGVTEAFF.

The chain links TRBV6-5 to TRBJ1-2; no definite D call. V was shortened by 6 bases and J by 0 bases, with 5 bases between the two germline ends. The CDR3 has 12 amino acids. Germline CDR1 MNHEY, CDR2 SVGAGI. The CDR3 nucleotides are TGTGCCAGCAGCTTAGCTAACTATGGCTACACCTTC. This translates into CASSLANYGYTF.

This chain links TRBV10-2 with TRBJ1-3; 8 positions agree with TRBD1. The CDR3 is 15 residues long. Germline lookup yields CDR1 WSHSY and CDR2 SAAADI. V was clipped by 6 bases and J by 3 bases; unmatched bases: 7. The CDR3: CASRAGGAGGNTIYF. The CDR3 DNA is TGCGCCAGCAGAGCAGGGGGCGCGGGTGGAAACACCATATATTTT.

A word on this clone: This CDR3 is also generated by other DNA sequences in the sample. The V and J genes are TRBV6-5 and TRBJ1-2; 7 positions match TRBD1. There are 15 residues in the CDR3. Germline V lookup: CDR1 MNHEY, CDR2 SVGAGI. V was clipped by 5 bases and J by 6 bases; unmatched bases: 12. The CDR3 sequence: CASSPTGYEGHGYTF. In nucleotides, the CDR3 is TGTGCCAGCAGTCCGACAGGGTATGAAGGTCATGGCTACACCTTC.

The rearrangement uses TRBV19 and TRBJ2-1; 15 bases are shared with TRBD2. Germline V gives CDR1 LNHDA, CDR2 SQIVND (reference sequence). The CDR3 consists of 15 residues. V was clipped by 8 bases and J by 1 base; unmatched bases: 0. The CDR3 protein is CASGLAGGSYNEQFF. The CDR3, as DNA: TGTGCCAGTGGACTAGCGGGAGGGTCCTACAATGAGCAGTTCTTC. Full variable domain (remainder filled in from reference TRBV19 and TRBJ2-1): DGGITQSPKYLFRKEGQNVTLSCEQNLNHDAMYWYRQDPGQGLRLIYYSQIVNDFQKGDIAEGYSVSREKKESFPLTVTSAQKNPTAFYLCASGLAGGSYNEQFFGPGTRLTVL.

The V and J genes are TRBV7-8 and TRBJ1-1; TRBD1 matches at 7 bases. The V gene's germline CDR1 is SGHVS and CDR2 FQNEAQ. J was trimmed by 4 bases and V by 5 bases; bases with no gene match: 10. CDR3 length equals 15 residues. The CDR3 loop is CASSEPQGLSTEAFF. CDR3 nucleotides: TGTGCCAGCAGCGAGCCACAGGGGCTGAGCACTGAAGCTTTCTTT.

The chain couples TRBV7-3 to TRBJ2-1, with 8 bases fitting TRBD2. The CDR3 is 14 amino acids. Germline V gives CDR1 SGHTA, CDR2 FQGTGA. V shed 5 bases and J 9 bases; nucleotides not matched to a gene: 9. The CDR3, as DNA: TGTGCCAGCAGCCCACTAGCGGTGACCTCTGAGCAGTTCTTC. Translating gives CASSPLAVTSEQFF.

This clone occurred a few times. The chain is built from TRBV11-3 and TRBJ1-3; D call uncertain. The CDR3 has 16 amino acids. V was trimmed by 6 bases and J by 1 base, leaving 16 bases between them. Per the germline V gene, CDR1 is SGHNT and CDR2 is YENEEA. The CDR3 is CASRQNPGDSGNTIYF. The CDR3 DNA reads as TGTGCCAGCAGGCAAAACCCCGGGGATTCTGGAAACACCATATATTTT.

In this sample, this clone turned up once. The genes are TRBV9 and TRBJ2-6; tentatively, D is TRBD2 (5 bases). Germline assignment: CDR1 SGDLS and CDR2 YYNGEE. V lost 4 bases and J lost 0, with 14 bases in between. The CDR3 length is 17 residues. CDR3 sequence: CASSFSAGHSGANVLTF. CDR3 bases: TGTGCCAGCAGCTTTAGCGCGGGCCACTCTGGGGCCAACGTCCTGACTTTC. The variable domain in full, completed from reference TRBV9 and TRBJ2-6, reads DSGVTQTPKHLITATGQRVTLRCSPRSGDLSVYWYQQSLDQGLQFLIQYYNGEERAKGNILERFSAQQFPDLHSELNLSSLELGDSALYFCASSFSAGHSGANVLTFGAGSRLTVL.

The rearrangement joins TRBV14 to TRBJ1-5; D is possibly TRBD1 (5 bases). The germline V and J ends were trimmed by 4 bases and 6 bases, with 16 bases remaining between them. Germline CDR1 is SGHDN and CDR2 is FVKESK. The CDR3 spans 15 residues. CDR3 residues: CASSPRARAAQPQHF. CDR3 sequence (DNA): TGTGCCAGCAGCCCACGGGCCAGGGCGGCTCAGCCCCAGCATTTT. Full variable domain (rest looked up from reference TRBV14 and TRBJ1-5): EAGVTQFPSHSVIEKGQTVTLRCDPISGHDNLYWYRRVMGKEIKFLLHFVKESKQDESGMPNNRFLAERTGGTYSTLKVQPAELEDSGVYFCASSPRARAAQPQHFGDGTRLSIL.

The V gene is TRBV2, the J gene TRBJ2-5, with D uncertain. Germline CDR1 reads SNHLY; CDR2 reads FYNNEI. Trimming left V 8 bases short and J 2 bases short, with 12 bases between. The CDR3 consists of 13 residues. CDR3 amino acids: CASYPARQETQYF. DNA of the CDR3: TGTGCCAGCTACCCAGCGAGACAAGAGACCCAGTACTTC.

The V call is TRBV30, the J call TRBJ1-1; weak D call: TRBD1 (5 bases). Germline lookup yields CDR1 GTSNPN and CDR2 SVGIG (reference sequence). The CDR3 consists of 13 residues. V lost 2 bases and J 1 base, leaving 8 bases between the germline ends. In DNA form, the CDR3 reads TGTGCCTGGAGTCGACAGTCGAACACTGAAGCTTTCTTT. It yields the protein CAWSRQSNTEAFF.

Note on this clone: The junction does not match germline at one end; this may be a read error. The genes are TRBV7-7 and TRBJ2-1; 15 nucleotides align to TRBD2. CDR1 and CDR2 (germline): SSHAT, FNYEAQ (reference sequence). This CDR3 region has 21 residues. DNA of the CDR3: TGTGCTAGCAGCTTTAATTTAAAGGGACTAGCGGGAGGCCACTCCTACAATGAGCAGTTCTTC. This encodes CASSFNLKGLAGGHSYNEQFF.

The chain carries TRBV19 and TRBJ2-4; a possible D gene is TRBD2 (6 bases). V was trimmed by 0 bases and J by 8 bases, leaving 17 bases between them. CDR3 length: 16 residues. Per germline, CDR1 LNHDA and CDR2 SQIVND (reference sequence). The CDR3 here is CASSIEGGKGIDIQYF. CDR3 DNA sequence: TGTGCCAGTAGTATAGAGGGCGGGAAGGGGATTGACATTCAGTACTTC.

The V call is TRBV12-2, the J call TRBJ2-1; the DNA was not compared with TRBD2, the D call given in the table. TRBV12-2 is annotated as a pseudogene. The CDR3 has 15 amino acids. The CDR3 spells CASRSKTSSNNEQFF. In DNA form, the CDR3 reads TGTGCAAGTCGCTCGAAGACTAGCTCAAATAATGAGCAGTTCTTC.

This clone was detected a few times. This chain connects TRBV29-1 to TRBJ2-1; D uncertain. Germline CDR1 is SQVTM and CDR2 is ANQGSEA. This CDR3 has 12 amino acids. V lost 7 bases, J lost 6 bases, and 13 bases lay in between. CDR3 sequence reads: CSALHQRNEQFF. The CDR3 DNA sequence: TGCAGCGCCCTACATCAGCGCAATGAGCAGTTCTTC.

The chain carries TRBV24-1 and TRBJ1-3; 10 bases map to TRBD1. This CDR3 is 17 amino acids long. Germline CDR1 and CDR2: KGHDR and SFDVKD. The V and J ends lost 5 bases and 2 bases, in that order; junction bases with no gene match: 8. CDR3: CATSGSPGQGTGNTIYF. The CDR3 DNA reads TGTGCCACCAGTGGTAGCCCGGGACAGGGGACTGGAAACACCATATATTTT.

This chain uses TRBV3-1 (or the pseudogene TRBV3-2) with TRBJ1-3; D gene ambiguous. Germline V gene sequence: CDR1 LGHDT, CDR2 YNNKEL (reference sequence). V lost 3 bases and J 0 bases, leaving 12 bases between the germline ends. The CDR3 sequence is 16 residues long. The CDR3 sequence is CASSQADAFSGNTIYF. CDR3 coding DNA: TGTGCCAGCAGCCAGGCAGATGCTTTCTCTGGAAACACCATATATTTT.

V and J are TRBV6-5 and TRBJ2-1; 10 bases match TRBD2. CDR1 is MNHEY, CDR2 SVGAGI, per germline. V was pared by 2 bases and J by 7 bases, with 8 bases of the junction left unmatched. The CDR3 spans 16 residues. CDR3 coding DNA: TGTGCCAGCAGTTACCCCCTAGCGGGAGCAAATAATGAGCAGTTCTTC. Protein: CASSYPLAGANNEQFF.

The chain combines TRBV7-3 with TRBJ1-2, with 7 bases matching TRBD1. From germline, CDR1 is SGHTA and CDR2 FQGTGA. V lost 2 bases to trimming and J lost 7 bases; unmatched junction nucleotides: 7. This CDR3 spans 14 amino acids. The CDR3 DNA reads TGTGCCAGCAGCTTAGACAGGGCTAGGGGTGGCTACACCTTC. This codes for CASSLDRARGGYTF. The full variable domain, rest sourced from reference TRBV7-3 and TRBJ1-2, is GAGVSQTPSNKVTEKGKYVELRCDPISGHTALYWYRQSLGQGPEFLIYFQGTGAADDSGLPNDRFFAVRPEGSVSTLKIQRTERGDSAVYLCASSLDRARGGYTFGSGTRLTVV.

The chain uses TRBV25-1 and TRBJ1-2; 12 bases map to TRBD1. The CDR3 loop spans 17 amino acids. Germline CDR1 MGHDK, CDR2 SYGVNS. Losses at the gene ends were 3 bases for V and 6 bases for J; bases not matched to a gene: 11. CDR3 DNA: TGTGCCAGCAGTGAGCCGGGACAGGGGGCCGACCTGGATGGCTACACCTTC. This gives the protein CASSEPGQGADLDGYTF.

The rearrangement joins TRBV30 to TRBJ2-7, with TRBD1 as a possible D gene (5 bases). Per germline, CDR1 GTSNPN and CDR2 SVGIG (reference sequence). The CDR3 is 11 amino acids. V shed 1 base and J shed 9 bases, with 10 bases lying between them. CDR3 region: CAWSGRGGQYF. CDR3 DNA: TGTGCCTGGAGTGGAAGGGGCGGGCAGTACTTC. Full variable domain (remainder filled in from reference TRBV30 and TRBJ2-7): SQTIHQWPATLVQPVGSPLSLECTVEGTSNPNLYWYRQAAGRGLQLLFYSVGIGQISSEVPQNLSASRPQDRQFILSSKKLLLSDSGFYLCAWSGRGGQYFGPGTRLTVT.

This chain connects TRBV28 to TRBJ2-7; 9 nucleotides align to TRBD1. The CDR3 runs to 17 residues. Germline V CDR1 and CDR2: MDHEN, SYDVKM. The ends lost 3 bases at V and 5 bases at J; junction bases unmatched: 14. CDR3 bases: TGTGCCAGCAGTTTCCGACCCCGGGACAGGGACAACAACGAGCAGTACTTC. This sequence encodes CASSFRPRDRDNNEQYF.